This is a list of T cell receptor beta chains from one sample in a study of T cell changes during pregnancy in multiple sclerosis. Sequenced by immunoSEQ multiplex PCR; TCRdb stores in-frame clones only, minus some. The repertoire holds tens of thousands of clones, with 85% to 90% as singletons. Sequencing was performed on peripheral blood, taken in the second trimester of pregnancy. The receptors were sampled from a female donor in good health, enrolled as a control in a pregnancy study. Both conserved end residues are part of each CDR3. Fields, in order: J gene, V gene, CDR3 protein.

TRBJ1-6 TRBV6-5 CASRGVHNSPLHF
TRBJ1-1 TRBV10-3 CAIRMTGQGTEAFF
TRBJ2-3 TRBV10-3 CASRLAGASTDTQYF
TRBJ2-3 TRBV4-2 CASSFTLGGTDTQYF
TRBJ2-7 TRBV28 CASSSPEYSGIGEQYF
TRBJ1-2 TRBV30 CAWSVTGFGSGYTF
TRBJ1-1 TRBV2 CASSLAPNTEAFF
TRBJ1-5 TRBV4-1 CASSQDRGQGNQPQHF
TRBJ2-7 TRBV6-6 CASSYGQSYEQYF
TRBJ2-7 TRBV6-5 CASSYGTGEVSYEQYF
TRBJ1-3 TRBV6-6 CASSYGPAGVGNTIYF
TRBJ2-3 TRBV9 CASSVAVGGKADTQYF
TRBJ2-7 TRBV30 CAWGTRSSYEQYF
TRBJ1-3 TRBV7-8 CASSEGPGWGNTIYF
TRBJ1-1 TRBV18 CASSTGALVNTEAFF
TRBJ1-6 TRBV6-5 CASSAQGSAPLHF
TRBJ2-1 TRBV18 CASSPLLAGGGNEQFF
TRBJ1-3 TRBV29-1 CSVQGRGNTIYF
TRBJ1-4 TRBV18 CASSVQFNEKLFF
TRBJ1-1 TRBV11-2 CASSPGQGARYTEAFF
TRBJ1-1 TRBV27 CASSRDRLNTEAFF
TRBJ1-2 TRBV19 CASSIGTGTDYGYTF
TRBJ2-1 TRBV27 CASSLGSRDEQFF
TRBJ1-1 TRBV6-5 CASSSLLNTEAFF
TRBJ2-7 TRBV7-8 CASSLRGGQGWDEQYF